Included here is one T cell receptor (beta chain) sequence, with context. This sample is part of a study of immune cell composition in non-small cell lung cancer. This CDR3 has 13 amino acids. The germline gives CDR1 GTSNPN, CDR2 SVGIG (reference sequence). V lost 2 bases, J lost 7 bases, and 12 bases lay in between. The table came from immunoSEQ multiplex PCR; TCRdb's copy has only in-frame clones and leaves some out. The sample yields around 3,200 clones, about three quarters seen once. The sequenced material came from lung tumor tissue. The J gene is TRBJ1-5, the V gene TRBV30; tentative D call: TRBD1 (5 bases). This sequence originates from a human donor with non-small cell lung cancer. The CDR3 DNA is TGTGCCTGGAGTTTGGGGCGCAGGCAGCCCCAGCATTTT. Translating gives CAWSLGRRQPQHF. Looking up the rest from reference TRBV30 and TRBJ1-5 gives the full variable domain: SQTIHQWPATLVQPVGSPLSLECTVEGTSNPNLYWYRQAAGRGLQLLFYSVGIGQISSEVPQNLSASRPQDRQFILSSKKLLLSDSGFYLCAWSLGRRQPQHFGDGTRLSIL.